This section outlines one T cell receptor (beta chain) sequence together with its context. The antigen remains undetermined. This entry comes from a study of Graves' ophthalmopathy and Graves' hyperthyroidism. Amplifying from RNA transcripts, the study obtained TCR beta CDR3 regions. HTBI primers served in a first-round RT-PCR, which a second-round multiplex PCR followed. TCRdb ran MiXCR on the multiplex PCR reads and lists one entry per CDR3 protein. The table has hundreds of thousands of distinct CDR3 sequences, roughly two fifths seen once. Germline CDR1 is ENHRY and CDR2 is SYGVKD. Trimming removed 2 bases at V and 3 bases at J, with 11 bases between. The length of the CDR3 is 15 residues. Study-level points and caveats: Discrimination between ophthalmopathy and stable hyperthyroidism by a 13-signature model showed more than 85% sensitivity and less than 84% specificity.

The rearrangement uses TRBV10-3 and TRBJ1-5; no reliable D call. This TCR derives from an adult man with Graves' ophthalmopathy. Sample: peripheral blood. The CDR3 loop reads CAISERADANQPQHF. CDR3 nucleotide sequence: TGTGCCATCAGTGAGCGGGCAGACGCCAATCAGCCCCAGCATTTT.